The 15 T cell receptor beta chains in this list originate from one sample, sequenced in a study of T cell clonality in common variable immunodeficiency. Study-level findings and limits: Reportedly, TCR beta sequences from common variable immunodeficiency showed fewer deletions and N-nucleotide insertions.

The table came from immunoSEQ multiplex PCR; TCRdb's copy has only in-frame clones and leaves some out. Sampling found about 20,000 clones, none seen once. Their target antigens are unknown. Sequencing was performed on peripheral blood mononuclear cells. The receptors were gathered from a human donor with common variable immunodeficiency.

This clone was detected only a few times. Sequencing ends 3 residues short of the CDR3 end; the germline J gene provides the rest. The chain joins TRBV18 to TRBJ1-2, with TRBD1 as a possible D gene (6 bases). Trimming left V 4 bases short and J 2 bases short, with 17 bases between. Germline assignment: CDR1 KGHSH and CDR2 LQKENI. This CDR3 is 16 amino acids long. CDR3 DNA, as far as it was read: TGTGCCAGCTCACTCGGACAGCCCGGGTCGAACTATGGC. As protein: CASSLGQPGSNYG. The whole CDR3 protein reads CASSLGQPGSNYGYTF. The full variable domain, in which reference TRBV18 and TRBJ1-2 provide the parts outside the CDR3, is NAGVMQNPRHLVRRRGQEARLRCSPMKGHSHVYWYRQLPEEGLKFMVYLQKENIIDESGMPKERFSAEFPKEGPSILRIQQVVRGDSAAYFCASSLGQPGSNYGYTFGSGTRLTVV.

This clone has a handful of counts. The CDR3 extends 3 residues past the end of the read, so its final part is completed from the germline J gene. The V call is TRBV7-6, the J call TRBJ2-1; the match to TRBD2 covers 8 bases. V shed 4 bases, J shed 2 bases, and the junction held 10 bases outside the gene matches. Germline V lookup: CDR1 SGHVS, CDR2 FNYEAQ. The CDR3 is made up of 17 amino acids. This CDR3 is CASSSIAGKVTYNEQFF. CDR3 DNA, as far as it was read: TGTGCCAGCAGCTCTATAGCGGGAAAAGTGACCTACAATGAG.

Only a few counts were recorded for this clone. The read terminates 3 residues ahead of where the CDR3 ends, so the germline J gene completes it. This sequence joins TRBV19 and TRBJ2-7, with 10 nucleotides matching TRBD2. Germline V CDR1 and CDR2: LNHDA, SQIVND (reference sequence). The ends lost 1 base at V and 2 bases at J; junction bases unmatched: 8. CDR3 size: 17 residues. The CDR3 sequence is CASSIVTGTSVPYEQYF. The CDR3 DNA, read in part, is TGTGCCAGTAGTATAGTCACCGGGACTAGCGTACCCTACGAG.

This clone was seen a handful of times. With the read ending 3 residues before the CDR3 end, the germline J gene is used to fill in that end. The V call is TRBV30, the J call TRBJ2-4; the match to TRBD2 covers 8 bases. J was trimmed by 0 bases and V by 1 base; bases with no gene match: 2. Germline V gene data show CDR1 as GTSNPN and CDR2 as SVGIG (reference sequence). The CDR3 consists of 15 residues. The part of the CDR3 DNA that was read is TGTGCCTGGAGTGAAACTAGCGGAGCCAAAAACATT. This codes for CAWSETSGAKNI. The entire CDR3 protein is CAWSETSGAKNIQYF.

This clone was seen only a few times. The read ends 3 residues early relative to the CDR3; the germline J gene fills the gap. The gene calls are TRBV11-2 and TRBJ2-7, with 7 bases aligning to TRBD1. Germline values: CDR1 SGHAT, CDR2 FQNNGV. V trimming: 1 base; J trimming: 6 bases; junction bases outside the gene matches: 9. This CDR3 is 15 amino acids long. The CDR3 DNA, read in part, is TGTGCCAGCAGCTTAGGCCCCGGGACAGCTGCCGAG. It codes for CASSLGPGTAAE. The complete CDR3 protein is CASSLGPGTAAEQYF.

This clone was seen only a few times. The DNA ends 3 residues before the CDR3 does, and the rest of the CDR3 is filled in from the germline J gene. The chain employs TRBV7-2 and TRBJ2-1; D possibly corresponds to TRBD1 (6 bases). CDR1 is SGHTA, CDR2 FQGNSA, per germline. The length of the CDR3 is 15 residues. V gave up 1 base and J gave up 3 bases, with 10 bases separating them. The CDR3: CASSLVQGLYNEQFF. The DNA read from the CDR3 is TGTGCCAGCAGCTTAGTTCAGGGGCTCTACAATGAG.

In regard to this clone: The CDR3 end falls 3 residues outside the read, so it is completed with the germline J gene. The V gene is TRBV19, the J gene TRBJ2-6, with D possibly called TRBD1 or TRBD2 (5 bases each). This CDR3 is built from 18 residues. V was trimmed by 1 base and J by 0 bases, leaving 13 bases between them. The germline gives CDR1 LNHDA, CDR2 SQIVND (reference sequence). The CDR3 bases that were read are TGTGCCAGTAGTATAGTGAGGGGTTACCTCTCTGGGGCCAACGTC. It yields the protein CASSIVRGYLSGANV. Given in full, the CDR3 is CASSIVRGYLSGANVLTF.

This clone was observed a few times. The sequenced fragment ends 3 residues before the CDR3 boundary, so the rest is inferred from the germline J gene. The rearrangement uses TRBV7-9 and TRBJ1-6; D possibly corresponds to TRBD1 (6 bases). Germline V gene sequence: CDR1 SEHNR, CDR2 FQNEAQ (reference sequence). The CDR3 runs 14 residues. V was cut by 6 bases and J by 7 bases, with 13 bases left in between. CDR3: CASSAGAANSPLHF. CDR3 DNA, as far as it was read: TGTGCCAGCAGTGCAGGGGCGGCGAATTCACCC.

A few counts support this clone. The sequenced fragment ends 3 residues before the CDR3 boundary, so the rest is inferred from the germline J gene. The same CDR3 arises from other DNA sequences in this sample as well. The chain is built from TRBV7-9 and TRBJ2-7; 10 bases map to TRBD2. This CDR3 is 15 amino acids long. Unmatched junction bases numbered 10, after V lost 7 bases and J lost 4 bases. CDR1 and CDR2 (germline): SEHNR, FQNEAQ (reference sequence). The CDR3 region is CASTLASGRGYEQYF. The part of the CDR3 DNA that was read is TGTGCCAGCACCCTGGCTAGCGGGAGAGGTTACGAG.

In this sample, this clone turned up a few times. The read stops 3 residues short of the end of the CDR3; the missing end is completed from the germline J gene. This same CDR3 is encoded by further DNA sequences in the sample. The chain links TRBV18 to TRBJ2-1; D may correspond to TRBD1 or TRBD2 (5 bases each). Germline CDR1 reads KGHSH; CDR2 reads LQKENI. Between the trimmed V and J ends, which lost 1 base and 0 bases, there was a span of 7 bases. The CDR3 extends over 15 amino acids. CDR3 residues: CASSPQGSSYNEQFF. CDR3 bases read: TGTGCCAGCTCACCACAGGGGAGCTCCTACAATGAG.

This clone was observed a handful of times. Read sequence stops 3 residues before the CDR3 end, and the germline J gene provides the missing end. The chain is built from TRBV19 and TRBJ1-6, with 8 bases that match TRBD1. The trim removed 3 bases at V and 0 bases at J, leaving 4 bases unmatched. This CDR3 has 17 amino acids. CDR1 is LNHDA and CDR2 is SQIVND in the germline V gene (reference sequence). The CDR3: CASSMSTGGSYNSPLHF. CDR3 bases read: TGTGCCAGTAGTATGAGTACAGGGGGCTCCTATAATTCACCC.

In its sample, this clone was seen a few times. The read finishes 3 residues shy of the CDR3 end, and the germline J gene is used to complete it. The rearrangement uses TRBV18 and TRBJ2-7; D might be TRBD1 (6 bases). CDR3 size: 12 residues. Germline V gene lookup returns CDR1 KGHSH and CDR2 LQKENI. The germline V and J ends were trimmed by 3 bases and 5 bases, with 8 bases remaining between them. Incomplete CDR3 DNA: TGTGCCAGCTCACCCGGGACAAACGAG. Protein product: CASSPGTNE. The complete CDR3 reads CASSPGTNEQYF.

This clone has just a few counts. This chain's CDR3 is CASSSGLAGGNEQFF. CDR3 DNA (partial): TGTGCCAGCTCATCGGGACTAGCGGGAGGCAATGAG. The rearrangement joins TRBV18 to TRBJ2-1; 15 bases match TRBD2. The CDR3 end falls 3 residues outside the read, so it is completed with the germline J gene. The germline V gene encodes CDR1 KGHSH and CDR2 LQKENI. The junction had 2 bases not matched to a gene; V was cut back by 5 bases and J by 6 bases. This CDR3 has 15 amino acids.

This clone showed up just a few times. With the read ending 3 residues before the CDR3 end, the germline J gene is used to fill in that end. The chain joins TRBV19 to TRBJ2-7; 9 bases line up with TRBD1. V lost 1 base to trimming and J lost 6 bases; unmatched junction nucleotides: 10. The CDR3 is 16 amino acids. In germline, CDR1 is LNHDA, CDR2 SQIVND (reference sequence). CDR3 residues: CASSIVTGGSSGEQYF. The sequenced part of the CDR3 DNA is TGTGCCAGTAGTATAGTTACAGGGGGCAGTTCGGGCGAG. The full variable domain, with the rest looked up from reference TRBV19 and TRBJ2-7, is DGGITQSPKYLFRKEGQNVTLSCEQNLNHDAMYWYRQDPGQGLRLIYYSQIVNDFQKGDIAEGYSVSREKKESFPLTVTSAQKNPTAFYLCASSIVTGGSSGEQYFGPGTRLTVT.

As to this clone: The read ends 3 residues before the CDR3 terminus; that terminus is restored from the germline J gene. The chain uses TRBV19 and TRBJ2-5, with no clear D. CDR1 and CDR2 (germline): LNHDA, SQIVND (reference sequence). The V end was cut by 6 bases, the J end by 5 bases, with 7 bases between. CDR3 length: 11 amino acids. The CDR3 sequence is CASRAEETQYF. CDR3 DNA (partial): TGTGCCAGTAGGGCTGAGGAGACC.